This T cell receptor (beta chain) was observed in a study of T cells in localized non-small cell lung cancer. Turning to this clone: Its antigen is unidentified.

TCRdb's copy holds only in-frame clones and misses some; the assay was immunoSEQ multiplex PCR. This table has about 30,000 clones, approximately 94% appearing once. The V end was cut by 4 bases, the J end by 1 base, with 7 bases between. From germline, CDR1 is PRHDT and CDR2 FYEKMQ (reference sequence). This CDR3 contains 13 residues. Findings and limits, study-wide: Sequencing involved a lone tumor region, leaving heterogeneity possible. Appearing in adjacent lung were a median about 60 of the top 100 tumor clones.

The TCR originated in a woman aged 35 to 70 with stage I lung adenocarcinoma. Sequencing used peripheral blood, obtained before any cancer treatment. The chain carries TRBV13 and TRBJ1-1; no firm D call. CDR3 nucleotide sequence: TGTGCCAGCAGCTACAGAAGGAACACTGAAGCTTTCTTT. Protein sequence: CASSYRRNTEAFF. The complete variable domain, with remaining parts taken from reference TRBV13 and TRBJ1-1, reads AAGVIQSPRHLIKEKRETATLKCYPIPRHDTVYWYQQGPGQDPQFLISFYEKMQSDKGSIPDRFSAQQFSDYHSELNMSSLELGDSALYFCASSYRRNTEAFFGQGTRLTVV.